The clone carrying this T cell receptor (beta chain) showed up just once. The data belong to a study of blood T cell repertoires in COVID-19. Overall study: Samples taken during acute and convalescent COVID-19 were collected in the United States, Italy and Spain.

Germline trimming cut 1 base from V and 8 bases from J; bases unmatched to any gene: 9. The CDR3 has 15 residues. CDR1 is MGHRA, CDR2 YSYEKL, per germline. Assay used: immunoSEQ multiplex PCR; TCRdb lists only in-frame clones, some missing. The repertoire holds approximately 72,000 clones, with about nine tenths as singletons. This sequence joins TRBV4-1 and TRBJ1-2; 8 bases are shared with TRBD1. Source material: peripheral blood. This receptor was obtained from a woman in her fifties or sixties with acute or convalescent COVID-19. For the CDR3, the DNA is TGCGCCAGCAGCCAAGGCGGCAGGGGGACAGGCGGCTACACCTTC. Translating gives CASSQGGRGTGGYTF.